This T cell receptor beta chain is from a study of blood T cell repertoires in COVID-19. Original processing methods: Reference gene primer amplification gave estimated nucleated cell counts. Here immunoSEQ multiplex PCR was the method, and the copy in TCRdb shows in-frame clones only, minus some. The D gene and trimming were derived from the DNA, and the V and J assignments and clone size from that table. The table includes 130,000 or so clones, approximately 87% detected once. The V end was cut by 5 bases, the J end by 4 bases, with 13 bases between. The CDR3 runs to 14 residues. Germline V CDR1 and CDR2: SGHRS, YFSETQ.

This receptor was obtained from a woman aged 45-59 years with acute or convalescent COVID-19. The chain recombines TRBV5-1 with TRBJ1-3; D is ambiguous. The specimen sequenced was peripheral blood. The CDR3 region has the DNA TGCGCCAGCAGGCAGGTCCCTCTCGGAAACACCATATATTTT. It translates to CASRQVPLGNTIYF.